Listed below are T cell receptor beta chains from one sample, sequenced in a study of cytomegalovirus exposure and HLA in healthy donors. The table came from immunoSEQ multiplex PCR; TCRdb's copy has only in-frame clones and leaves some out. This table holds some 150,000 clones, around 80% found once. The material sequenced was PBMCs. The source is a woman between 25 and 40 years old in good health and CMV-seronegative. CDR3s include the opening cysteine and the closing phenylalanine or tryptophan. Fields, in order: D gene, J gene, V gene, CDR3 protein. D genes are given only for firm matches.

>.|TRBJ1-5|TRBV15
CATSRDPGGNQPQHF
>TRBD2|TRBJ2-3|TRBV14
CASSPASGRPDTQYF
>TRBD2|TRBJ2-1|TRBV5-1
CASSLDRTSSYNEQFF
>TRBD2|TRBJ2-1|TRBV7-9
CASSLVSGLAANEQFF
>.|TRBJ2-7|TRBV10-3
CAIRPGANEQYF
>.|TRBJ1-1|TRBV28
CASTDTQGEAFF
>TRBD1|TRBJ1-2|TRBV13
CASGRGTGLRGYTF
>TRBD1|TRBJ1-5|TRBV4-1
CASSQGGTGLSNQPQHF
>.|TRBJ1-4|TRBV6-5
CASSRRGLGGGLFF
>TRBD2|TRBJ2-3|TRBV7-2
CASSFSTQSGGAEDTQYF
>TRBD2|TRBJ2-5|TRBV6-1
CASSSGGGETQYF
>.|.|TRBV25-1
CASSEGAGTYGYEQYF
>.|TRBJ2-1|TRBV5-6
CASSLGLYEQFF
>.|TRBJ1-5|TRBV19
CASSQQVFWSNQPQHF
>TRBD1|TRBJ2-5|TRBV6-5
CASSRQGWETQYF
>.|TRBJ2-7|TRBV6-5
CASSREKGLYEQYF
>TRBD1|TRBJ2-7|TRBV29-1
CSAGQGGGLGEQYF
>.|TRBJ1-3|TRBV18
CASSRSSLSGNTIYF
>.|TRBJ1-3|TRBV30
CAWSGMVGHSGNTIYF
>.|TRBJ2-7|TRBV7-6
CASSPTALPGWSEQYF
>TRBD1|TRBJ1-5|TRBV7-8
CASSPRQGSQPQHF
>.|TRBJ2-3|TRBV6-5
CASGRGGPHTDTQYF
>.|TRBJ2-5|TRBV9
CASSVDPSQETQYF
>TRBD1|TRBJ2-7|TRBV25-1
CASGDRDSSYEQYF
>.|TRBJ2-4|TRBV5-1
CASSLGNRMEKNIQYF
>.|TRBJ1-6|TRBV5-1
CASSLGSSYNSPLHF
>TRBD2|TRBJ2-3|TRBV11-2
CASSFRPSGSTDTQYF
>TRBD1|TRBJ2-7|TRBV27
CASTGTGGYEQYF